This T cell receptor beta chain was captured in a study of cytomegalovirus exposure and HLA in healthy donors. Donors counted as nominally healthy when sampled, yet unrecorded immune exposures were likely. Primers included in the PCR were 60 Vbeta and 13 Jbeta primers. The method was immunoSEQ multiplex PCR; TCRdb's version includes in-frame clones alone and lacks a portion of them. In the table there are 150,000 to 200,000 clones, around 74% of which are singletons. Study-level results: The CMV antigen specificity of a few CMV-associated chains was confirmed through in vitro analysis. Previous analysis showed most TCR beta V segments were productive about 90% or about 30% of the time. A later analysis reportedly found that, within productive TCRs, an Asian-associated ancestry cluster had fewer N-insertions than the mean observed across the roughly 630 donors.

To note about this clone: As yet, its antigen is unknown.

Germline V CDR1 and CDR2: MNHEY, SVGAGI. The CDR3 sequence is 13 residues long. V was pared by 6 bases and J by 6 bases, with 5 bases of the junction left unmatched. The TCR sequence derives from a female donor in good health and CMV-seronegative. Specimen: PBMCs. The V gene is TRBV6-5, the J gene TRBJ2-7; 10 bases are shared with TRBD1. The CDR3 DNA follows: TGTGCCAGCAGGGGGACAGGGGAGATCGAGCAGTACTTC. It encodes CASRGTGEIEQYF.